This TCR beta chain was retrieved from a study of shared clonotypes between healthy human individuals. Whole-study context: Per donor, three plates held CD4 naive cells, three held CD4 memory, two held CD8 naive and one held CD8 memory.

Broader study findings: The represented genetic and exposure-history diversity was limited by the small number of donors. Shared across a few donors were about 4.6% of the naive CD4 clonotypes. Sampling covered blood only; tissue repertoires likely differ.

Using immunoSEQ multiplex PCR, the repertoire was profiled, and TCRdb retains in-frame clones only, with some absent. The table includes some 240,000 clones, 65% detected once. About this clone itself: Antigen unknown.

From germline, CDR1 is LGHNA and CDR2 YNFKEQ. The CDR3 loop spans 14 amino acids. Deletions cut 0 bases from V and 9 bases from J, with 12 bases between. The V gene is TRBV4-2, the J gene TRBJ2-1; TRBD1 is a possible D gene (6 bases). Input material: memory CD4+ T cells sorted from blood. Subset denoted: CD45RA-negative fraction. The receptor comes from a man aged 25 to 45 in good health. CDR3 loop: CASSQEGTFAEQFF. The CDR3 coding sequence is TGTGCCAGCAGCCAAGAGGGGACATTTGCTGAGCAGTTCTTC.